Reported below is one T cell receptor (beta chain). This sample was included in a study of blood T cell repertoires in COVID-19. Background on the study: The United States, Italy and Spain supplied acute and convalescent COVID-19 samples. Sources were T cells, B-cell-depleted T cells, or PBMCs; the material itself was cDNA or gDNA.

Authors' data handling: Cell counts per sample came from amplifying reference gene primers. TCRdb's copy holds only in-frame clones and misses some; the assay was immunoSEQ multiplex PCR. V, J and clone size reflect that table, while D and trimming were determined from the DNA. Of approximately 20,000 clones in the sample, just over 90% were seen once. Trimming removed 5 bases from V and 3 bases from J, with 19 bases in between. This CDR3 comprises 16 residues. From germline, CDR1 is LGHNA and CDR2 YNFKEQ. The sequenced sample was peripheral blood. This TCR was sampled from a woman between 50 and 59 years old with active COVID-19. This chain uses TRBV4-2 with TRBJ1-1; unclear D gene. The CDR3 here is CASSTGGARRYTEAFF. CDR3 DNA sequence: TGTGCCAGCAGCACTGGAGGTGCTCGGAGGTACACTGAAGCTTTCTTT.